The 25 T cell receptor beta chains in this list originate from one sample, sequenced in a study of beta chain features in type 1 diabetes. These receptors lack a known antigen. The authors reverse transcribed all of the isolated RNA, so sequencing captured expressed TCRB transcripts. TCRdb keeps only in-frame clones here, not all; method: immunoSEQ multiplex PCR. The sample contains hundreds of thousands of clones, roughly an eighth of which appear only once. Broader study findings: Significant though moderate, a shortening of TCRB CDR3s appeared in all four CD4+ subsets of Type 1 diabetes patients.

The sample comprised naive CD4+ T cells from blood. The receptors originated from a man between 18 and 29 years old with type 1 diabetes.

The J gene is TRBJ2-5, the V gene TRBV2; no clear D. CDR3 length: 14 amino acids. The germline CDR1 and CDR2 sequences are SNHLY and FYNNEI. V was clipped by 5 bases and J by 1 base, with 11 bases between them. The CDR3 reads CASSQTVRQETQYF. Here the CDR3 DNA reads TGTGCCAGCAGTCAGACGGTCCGCCAAGAGACCCAGTACTTC. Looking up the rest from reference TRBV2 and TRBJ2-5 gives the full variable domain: EPEVTQTPSHQVTQMGQEVILRCVPISNHLYFYWYRQILGQKVEFLVSFYNNEISEKSEIFDDQFSVERPDGSNFTLKIRSTKLEDSAMYFCASSQTVRQETQYFGPGTRLLVL.

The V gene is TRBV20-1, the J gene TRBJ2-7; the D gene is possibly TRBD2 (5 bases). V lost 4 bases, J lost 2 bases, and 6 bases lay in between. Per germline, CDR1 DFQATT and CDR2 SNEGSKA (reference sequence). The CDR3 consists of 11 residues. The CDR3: CSAKRTYEQYF. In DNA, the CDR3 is TGCAGTGCTAAGCGGACCTACGAGCAGTACTTC.

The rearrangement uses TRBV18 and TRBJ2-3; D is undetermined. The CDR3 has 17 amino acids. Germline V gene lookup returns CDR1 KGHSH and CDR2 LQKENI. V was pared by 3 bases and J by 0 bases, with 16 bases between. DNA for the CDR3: TGTGCCAGCTCACCCCCAAAGCCCGGTACTAGCACAGATACGCAGTATTTT. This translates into CASSPPKPGTSTDTQYF.

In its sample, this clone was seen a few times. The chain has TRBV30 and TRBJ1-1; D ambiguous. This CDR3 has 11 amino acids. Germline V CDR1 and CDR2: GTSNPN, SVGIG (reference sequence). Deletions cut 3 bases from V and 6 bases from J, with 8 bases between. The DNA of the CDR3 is TGTGCCTGGAGCTCGAGCTCTGAAGCTTTCTTT. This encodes CAWSSSSEAFF.

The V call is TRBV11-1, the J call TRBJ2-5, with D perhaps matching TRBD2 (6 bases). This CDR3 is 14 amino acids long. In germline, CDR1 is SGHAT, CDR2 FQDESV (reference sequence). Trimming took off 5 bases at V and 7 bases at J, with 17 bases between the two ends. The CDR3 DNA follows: TGTGCCAGCAGCCCCCTGGCGGGGAAGGGGACCCAGTACTTC. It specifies CASSPLAGKGTQYF.

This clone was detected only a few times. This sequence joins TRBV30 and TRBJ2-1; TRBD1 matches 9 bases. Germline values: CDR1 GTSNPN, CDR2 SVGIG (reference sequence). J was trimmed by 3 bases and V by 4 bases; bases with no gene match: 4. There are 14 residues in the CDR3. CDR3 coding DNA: TGTGCCTGGACAGGGACAGGGCTCTACAATGAGCAGTTCTTC. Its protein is CAWTGTGLYNEQFF.

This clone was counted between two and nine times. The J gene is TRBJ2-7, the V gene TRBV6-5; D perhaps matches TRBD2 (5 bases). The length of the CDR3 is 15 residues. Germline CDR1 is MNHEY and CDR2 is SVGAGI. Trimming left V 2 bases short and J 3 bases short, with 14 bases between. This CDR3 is CASSYGVDGNYEQYF. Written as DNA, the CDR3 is TGTGCCAGCAGTTACGGCGTTGACGGGAACTACGAGCAGTACTTC.

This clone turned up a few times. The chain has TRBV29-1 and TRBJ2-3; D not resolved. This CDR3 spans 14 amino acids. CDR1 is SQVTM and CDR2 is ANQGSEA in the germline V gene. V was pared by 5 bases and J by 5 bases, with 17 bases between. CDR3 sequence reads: CSVLGALSIDTQYF. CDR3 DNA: TGCAGCGTTTTAGGCGCACTTTCCATAGATACGCAGTATTTT.

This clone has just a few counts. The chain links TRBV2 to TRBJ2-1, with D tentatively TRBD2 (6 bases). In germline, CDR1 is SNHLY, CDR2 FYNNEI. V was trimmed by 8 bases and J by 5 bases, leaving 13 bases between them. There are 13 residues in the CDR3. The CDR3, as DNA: TGTGCCAGCTGCCGGGACTCGAACAATGAGCAGTTCTTC. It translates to CASCRDSNNEQFF.

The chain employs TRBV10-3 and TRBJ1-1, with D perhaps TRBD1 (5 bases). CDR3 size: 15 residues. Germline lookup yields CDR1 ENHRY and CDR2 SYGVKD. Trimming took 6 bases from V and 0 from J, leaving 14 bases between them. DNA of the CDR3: TGTGCCATCAGAGGCCCGCAGGGCATGAACACTGAAGCTTTCTTT. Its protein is CAIRGPQGMNTEAFF.

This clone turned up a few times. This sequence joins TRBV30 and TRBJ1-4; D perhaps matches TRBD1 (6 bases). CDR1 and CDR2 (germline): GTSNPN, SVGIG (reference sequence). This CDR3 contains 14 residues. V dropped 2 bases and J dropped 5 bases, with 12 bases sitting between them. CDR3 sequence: CAWSFRDKNEKLFF. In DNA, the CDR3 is TGTGCCTGGAGTTTCCGGGACAAAAATGAAAAACTGTTTTTT. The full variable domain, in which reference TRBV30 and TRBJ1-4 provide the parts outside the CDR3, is SQTIHQWPATLVQPVGSPLSLECTVEGTSNPNLYWYRQAAGRGLQLLFYSVGIGQISSEVPQNLSASRPQDRQFILSSKKLLLSDSGFYLCAWSFRDKNEKLFFGSGTQLSVL.

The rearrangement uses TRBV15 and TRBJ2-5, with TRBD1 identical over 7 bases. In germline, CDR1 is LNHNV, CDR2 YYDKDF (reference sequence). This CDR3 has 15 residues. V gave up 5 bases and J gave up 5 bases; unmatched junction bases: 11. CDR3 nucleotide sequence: TGTGCCACCAGCCTCGACAGGGCCGGCGGGGAGACCCAGTACTTC. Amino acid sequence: CATSLDRAGGETQYF.

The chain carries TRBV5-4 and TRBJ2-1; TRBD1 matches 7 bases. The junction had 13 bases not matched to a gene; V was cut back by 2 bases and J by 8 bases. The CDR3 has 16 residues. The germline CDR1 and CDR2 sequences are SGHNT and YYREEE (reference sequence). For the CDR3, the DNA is TGTGCCAGCAGCTTAGGAGGTCAGGGGGTCAGCGATGAGCAGTTCTTC. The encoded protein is CASSLGGQGVSDEQFF.

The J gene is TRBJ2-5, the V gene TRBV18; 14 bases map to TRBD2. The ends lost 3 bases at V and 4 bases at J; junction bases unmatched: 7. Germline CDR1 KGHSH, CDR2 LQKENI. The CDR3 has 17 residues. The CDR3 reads CASSPGTSGSIGETQYF. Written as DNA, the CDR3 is TGTGCCAGCTCACCGGGGACTAGCGGGAGTATCGGAGAGACCCAGTACTTC.

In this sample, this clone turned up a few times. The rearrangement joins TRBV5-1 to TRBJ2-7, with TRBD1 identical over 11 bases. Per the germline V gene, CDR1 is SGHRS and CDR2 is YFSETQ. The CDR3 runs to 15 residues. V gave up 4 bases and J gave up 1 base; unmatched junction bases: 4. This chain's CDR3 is CASSGQGALSYEQYF. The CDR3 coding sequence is TGCGCCAGCAGCGGACAGGGGGCGTTATCCTACGAGCAGTACTTC. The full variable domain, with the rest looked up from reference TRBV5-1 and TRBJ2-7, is KAGVTQTPRYLIKTRGQQVTLSCSPISGHRSVSWYQQTPGQGLQFLFEYFSETQRNKGNFPGRFSGRQFSNSRSEMNVSTLELGDSALYLCASSGQGALSYEQYFGPGTRLTVT.

The DNA of the CDR3 is TGTGCCAGCAGCTTGGCGGCAGGGGGTGACTATGGCTACACCTTC. Residues: CASSLAAGGDYGYTF. The rearrangement uses TRBV5-6 and TRBJ1-2; 7 positions agree with TRBD1. Germline V gene sequence: CDR1 SGHDT, CDR2 YYEEEE. The junction had 5 bases not matched to a gene; V was cut back by 0 bases and J by 3 bases. This CDR3 comprises 15 residues. Variable domain in full (rest from reference TRBV5-6 and TRBJ1-2): DAGVTQSPTHLIKTRGQQVTLRCSPKSGHDTVSWYQQALGQGPQFIFQYYEEEERQRGNFPDRFSGHQFPNYSSELNVNALLLGDSALYLCASSLAAGGDYGYTFGSGTRLTVV.

The DNA of the CDR3 is TGCAGCGTTGAAACTAACCAGAGGGGTAATGAGCAGTTCTTC. Its translation is CSVETNQRGNEQFF. The V call is TRBV29-1, the J call TRBJ2-1; possibly TRBD1 or TRBD2 for D (5 bases each). With 2 bases removed from V and 7 bases from J, the gap between germline ends came to 15 bases. Germline-derived CDR1 and CDR2 are SQVTM and ANQGSEA. CDR3 length equals 14 residues.

The CDR3 DNA reads TGTGCCAGCAGCCCGGGACAGGAAGACGAGCAGTACTTC. Residues: CASSPGQEDEQYF. The V and J genes are TRBV5-4 and TRBJ2-7; 8 bases align to TRBD1. The ends lost 4 bases at V and 5 bases at J; junction bases unmatched: 5. This CDR3 is built from 13 residues. In germline, CDR1 is SGHNT, CDR2 YYREEE (reference sequence). Based on the CDR3 plus reference TRBV5-4 and TRBJ2-7, the full variable domain is ETGVTQSPTHLIKTRGQQVTLRCSSQSGHNTVSWYQQALGQGPQFIFQYYREEENGRGNFPPRFSGLQFPNYSSELNVNALELDDSALYLCASSPGQEDEQYFGPGTRLTVT.

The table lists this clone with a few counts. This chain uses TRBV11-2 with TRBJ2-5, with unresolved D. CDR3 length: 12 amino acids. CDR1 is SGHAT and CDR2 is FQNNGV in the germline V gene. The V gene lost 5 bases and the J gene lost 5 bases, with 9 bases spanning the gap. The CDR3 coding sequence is TGTGCCAGCAGCCCTAGGGCGGAGACCCAGTACTTC. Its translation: CASSPRAETQYF.

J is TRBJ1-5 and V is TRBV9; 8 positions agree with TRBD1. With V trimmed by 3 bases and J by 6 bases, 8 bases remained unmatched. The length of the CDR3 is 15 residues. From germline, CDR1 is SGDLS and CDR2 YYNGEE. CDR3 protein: CASSAGGALGQPQHF. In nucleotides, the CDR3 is TGTGCCAGCAGCGCAGGGGGCGCGTTGGGTCAGCCCCAGCATTTT.

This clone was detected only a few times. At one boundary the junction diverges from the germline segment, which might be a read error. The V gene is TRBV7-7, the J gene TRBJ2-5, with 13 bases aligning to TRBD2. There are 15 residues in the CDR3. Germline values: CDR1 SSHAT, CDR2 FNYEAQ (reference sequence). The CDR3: CASSLGLAGAETQYF. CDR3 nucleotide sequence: TGTGCTAGCAGCTTAGGACTAGCGGGAGCGGAGACCCAGTACTTC. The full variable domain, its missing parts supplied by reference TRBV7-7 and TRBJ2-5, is GAGVSQSPRYKVTKRGQDVTLRCDPISSHATLYWYQQALGQGPEFLTYFNYEAQPDKSGLPSDRFSAERPEGSISTLTIQRTEQRDSAMYRCASSLGLAGAETQYFGPGTRLLVL.

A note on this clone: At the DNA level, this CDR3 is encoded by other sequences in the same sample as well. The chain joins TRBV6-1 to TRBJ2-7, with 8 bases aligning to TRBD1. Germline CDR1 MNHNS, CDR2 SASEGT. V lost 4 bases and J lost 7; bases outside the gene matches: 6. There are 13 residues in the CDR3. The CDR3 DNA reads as TGTGCCAGCAGTGTCGACAGGGGCAGGGAGCAGTACTTC. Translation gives CASSVDRGREQYF.

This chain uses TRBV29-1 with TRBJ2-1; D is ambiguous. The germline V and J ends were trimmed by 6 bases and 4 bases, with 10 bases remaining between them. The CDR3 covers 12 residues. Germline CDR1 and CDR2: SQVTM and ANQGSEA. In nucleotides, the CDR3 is TGCAGCGTGCCCGCTACTTACAATGAGCAGTTCTTC. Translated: CSVPATYNEQFF.

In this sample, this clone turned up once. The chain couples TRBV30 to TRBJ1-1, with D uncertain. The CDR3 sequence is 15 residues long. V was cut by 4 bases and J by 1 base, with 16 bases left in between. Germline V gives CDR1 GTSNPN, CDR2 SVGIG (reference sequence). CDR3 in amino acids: CAWTLYGGRNTEAFF. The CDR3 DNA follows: TGTGCCTGGACCCTGTATGGCGGTAGGAACACTGAAGCTTTCTTT.

CDR3 amino acids: CASSLSPPSGPYEQYF. Written as DNA, the CDR3 is TGTGCCAGCAGCTTAAGTCCCCCGTCGGGGCCCTACGAGCAGTACTTC. The rearrangement links TRBV7-9 to TRBJ2-7; D might be TRBD1 or TRBD2, each matching 5 bases. Per germline, CDR1 SEHNR and CDR2 FQNEAQ (reference sequence). The germline V and J ends were trimmed by 2 bases and 2 bases, with 16 bases remaining between them. This CDR3 comprises 16 residues.